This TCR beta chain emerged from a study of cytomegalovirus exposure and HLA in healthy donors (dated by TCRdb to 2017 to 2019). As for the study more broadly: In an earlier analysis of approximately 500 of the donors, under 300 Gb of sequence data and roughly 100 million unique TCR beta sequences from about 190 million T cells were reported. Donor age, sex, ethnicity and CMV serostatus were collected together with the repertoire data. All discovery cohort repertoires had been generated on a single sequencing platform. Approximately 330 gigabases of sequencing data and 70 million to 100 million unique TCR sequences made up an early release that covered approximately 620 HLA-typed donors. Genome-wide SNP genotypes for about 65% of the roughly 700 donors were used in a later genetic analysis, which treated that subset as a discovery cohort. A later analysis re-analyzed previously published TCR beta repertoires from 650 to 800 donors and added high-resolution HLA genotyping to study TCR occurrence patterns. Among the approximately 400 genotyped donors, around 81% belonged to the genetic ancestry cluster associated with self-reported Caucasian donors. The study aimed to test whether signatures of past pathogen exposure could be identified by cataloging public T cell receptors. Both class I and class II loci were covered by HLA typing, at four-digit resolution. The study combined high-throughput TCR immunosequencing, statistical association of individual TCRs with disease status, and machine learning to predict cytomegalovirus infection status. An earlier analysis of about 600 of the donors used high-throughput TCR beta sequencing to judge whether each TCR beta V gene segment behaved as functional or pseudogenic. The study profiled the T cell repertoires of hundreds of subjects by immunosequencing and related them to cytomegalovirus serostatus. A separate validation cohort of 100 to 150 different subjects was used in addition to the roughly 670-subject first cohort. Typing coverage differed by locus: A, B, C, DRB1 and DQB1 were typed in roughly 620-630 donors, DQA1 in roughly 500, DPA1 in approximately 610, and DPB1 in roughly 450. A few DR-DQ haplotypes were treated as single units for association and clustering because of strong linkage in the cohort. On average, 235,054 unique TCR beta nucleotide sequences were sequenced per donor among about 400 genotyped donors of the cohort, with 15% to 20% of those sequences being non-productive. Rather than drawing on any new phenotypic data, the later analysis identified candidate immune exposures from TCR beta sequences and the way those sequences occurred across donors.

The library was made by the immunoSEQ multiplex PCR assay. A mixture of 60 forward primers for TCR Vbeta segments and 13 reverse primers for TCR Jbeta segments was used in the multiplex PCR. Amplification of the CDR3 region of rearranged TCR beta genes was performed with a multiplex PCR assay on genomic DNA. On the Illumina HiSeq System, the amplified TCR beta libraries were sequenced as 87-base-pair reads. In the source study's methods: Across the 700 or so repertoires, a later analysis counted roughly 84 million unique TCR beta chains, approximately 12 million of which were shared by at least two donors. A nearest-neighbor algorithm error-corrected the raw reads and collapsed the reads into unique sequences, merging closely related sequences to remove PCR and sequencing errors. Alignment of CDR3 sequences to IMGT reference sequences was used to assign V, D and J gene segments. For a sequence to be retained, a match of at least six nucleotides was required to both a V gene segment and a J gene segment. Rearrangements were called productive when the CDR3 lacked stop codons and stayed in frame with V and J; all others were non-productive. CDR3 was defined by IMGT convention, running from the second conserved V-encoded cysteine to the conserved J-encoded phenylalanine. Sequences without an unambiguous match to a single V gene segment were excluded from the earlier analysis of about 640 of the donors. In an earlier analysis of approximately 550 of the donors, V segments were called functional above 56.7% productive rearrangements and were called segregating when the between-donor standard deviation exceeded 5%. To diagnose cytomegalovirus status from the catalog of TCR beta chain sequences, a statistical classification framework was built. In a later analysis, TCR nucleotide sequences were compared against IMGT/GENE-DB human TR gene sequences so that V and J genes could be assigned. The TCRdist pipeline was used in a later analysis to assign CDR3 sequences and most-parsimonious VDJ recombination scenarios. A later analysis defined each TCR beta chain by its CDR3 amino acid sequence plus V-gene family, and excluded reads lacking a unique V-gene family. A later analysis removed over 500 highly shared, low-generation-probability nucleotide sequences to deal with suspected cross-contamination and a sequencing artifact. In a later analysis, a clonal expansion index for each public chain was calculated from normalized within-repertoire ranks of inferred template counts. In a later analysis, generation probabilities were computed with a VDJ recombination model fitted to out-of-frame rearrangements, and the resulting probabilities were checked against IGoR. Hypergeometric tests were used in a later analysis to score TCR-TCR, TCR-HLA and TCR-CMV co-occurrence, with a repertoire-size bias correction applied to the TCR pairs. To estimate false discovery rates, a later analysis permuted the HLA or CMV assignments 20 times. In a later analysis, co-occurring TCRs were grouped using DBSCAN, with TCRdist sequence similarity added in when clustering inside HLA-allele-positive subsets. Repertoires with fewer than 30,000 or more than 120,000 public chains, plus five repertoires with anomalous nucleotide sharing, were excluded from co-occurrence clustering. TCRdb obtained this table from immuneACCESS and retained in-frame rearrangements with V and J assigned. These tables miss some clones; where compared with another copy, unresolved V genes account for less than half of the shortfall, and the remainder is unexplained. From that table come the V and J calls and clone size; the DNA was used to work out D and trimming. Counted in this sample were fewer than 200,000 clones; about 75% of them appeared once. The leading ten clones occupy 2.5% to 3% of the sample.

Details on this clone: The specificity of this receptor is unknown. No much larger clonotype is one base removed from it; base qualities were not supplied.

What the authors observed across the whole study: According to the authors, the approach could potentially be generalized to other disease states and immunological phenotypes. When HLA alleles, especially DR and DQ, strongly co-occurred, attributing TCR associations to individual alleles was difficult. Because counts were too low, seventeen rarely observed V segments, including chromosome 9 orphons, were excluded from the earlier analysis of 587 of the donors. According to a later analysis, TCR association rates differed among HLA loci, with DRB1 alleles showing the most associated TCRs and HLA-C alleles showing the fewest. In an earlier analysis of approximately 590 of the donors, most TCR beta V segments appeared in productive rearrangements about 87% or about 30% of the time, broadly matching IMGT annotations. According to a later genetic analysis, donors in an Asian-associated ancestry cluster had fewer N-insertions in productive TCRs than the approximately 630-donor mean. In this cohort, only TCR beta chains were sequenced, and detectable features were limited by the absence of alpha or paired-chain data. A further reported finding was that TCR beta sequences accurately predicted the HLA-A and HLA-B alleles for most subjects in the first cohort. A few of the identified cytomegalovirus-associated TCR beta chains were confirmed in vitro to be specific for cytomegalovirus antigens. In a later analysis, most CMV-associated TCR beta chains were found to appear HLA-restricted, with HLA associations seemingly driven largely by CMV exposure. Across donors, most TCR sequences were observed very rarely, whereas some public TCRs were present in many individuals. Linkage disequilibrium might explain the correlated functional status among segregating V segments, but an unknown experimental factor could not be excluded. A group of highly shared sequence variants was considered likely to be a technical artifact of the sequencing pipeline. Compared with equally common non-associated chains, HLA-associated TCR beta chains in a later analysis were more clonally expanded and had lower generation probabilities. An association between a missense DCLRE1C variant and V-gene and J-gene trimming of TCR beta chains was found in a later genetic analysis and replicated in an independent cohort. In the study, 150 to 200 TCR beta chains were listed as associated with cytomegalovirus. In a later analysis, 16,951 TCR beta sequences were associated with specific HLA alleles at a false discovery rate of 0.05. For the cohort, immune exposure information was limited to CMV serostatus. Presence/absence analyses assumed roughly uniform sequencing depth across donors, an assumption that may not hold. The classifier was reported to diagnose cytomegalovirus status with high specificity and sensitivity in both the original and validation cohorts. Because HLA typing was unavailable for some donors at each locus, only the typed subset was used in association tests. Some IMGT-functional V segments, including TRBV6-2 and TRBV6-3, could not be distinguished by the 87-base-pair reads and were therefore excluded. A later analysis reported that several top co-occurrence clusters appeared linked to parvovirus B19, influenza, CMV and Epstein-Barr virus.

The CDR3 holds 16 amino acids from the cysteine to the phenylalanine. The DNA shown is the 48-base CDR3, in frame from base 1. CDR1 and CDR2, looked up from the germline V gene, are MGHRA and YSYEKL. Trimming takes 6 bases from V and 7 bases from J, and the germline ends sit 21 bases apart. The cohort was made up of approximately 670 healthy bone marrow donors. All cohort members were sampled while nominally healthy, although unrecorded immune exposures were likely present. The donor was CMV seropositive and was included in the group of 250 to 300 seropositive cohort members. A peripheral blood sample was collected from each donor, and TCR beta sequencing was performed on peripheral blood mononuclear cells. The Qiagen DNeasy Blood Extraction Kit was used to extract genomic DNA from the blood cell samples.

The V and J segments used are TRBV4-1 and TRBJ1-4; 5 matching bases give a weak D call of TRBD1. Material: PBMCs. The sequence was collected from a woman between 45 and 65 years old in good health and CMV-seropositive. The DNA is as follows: TGCGCCAGCAGTCAAAGAGGTTCCAGGGTTTTTGAAAAACTGTTTTTT. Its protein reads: CASSQRGSRVFEKLFF.